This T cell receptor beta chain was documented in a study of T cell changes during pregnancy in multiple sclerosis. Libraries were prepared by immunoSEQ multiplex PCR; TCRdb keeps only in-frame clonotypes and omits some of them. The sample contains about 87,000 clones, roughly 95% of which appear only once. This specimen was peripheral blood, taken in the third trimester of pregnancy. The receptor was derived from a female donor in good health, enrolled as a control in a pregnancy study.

The CDR3 coding sequence is TGTGCCAGCAGCTTCAGGGGGCAGTACGAGCAGTACTTC. Translation gives CASSFRGQYEQYF. The chain recombines TRBV7-8 with TRBJ2-7, with TRBD1 matching 8 bases. The CDR3 covers 13 residues. J gave up 4 bases and V 3 bases, and 2 bases lay outside the gene matches. Germline V gene data show CDR1 as SGHVS and CDR2 as FQNEAQ.